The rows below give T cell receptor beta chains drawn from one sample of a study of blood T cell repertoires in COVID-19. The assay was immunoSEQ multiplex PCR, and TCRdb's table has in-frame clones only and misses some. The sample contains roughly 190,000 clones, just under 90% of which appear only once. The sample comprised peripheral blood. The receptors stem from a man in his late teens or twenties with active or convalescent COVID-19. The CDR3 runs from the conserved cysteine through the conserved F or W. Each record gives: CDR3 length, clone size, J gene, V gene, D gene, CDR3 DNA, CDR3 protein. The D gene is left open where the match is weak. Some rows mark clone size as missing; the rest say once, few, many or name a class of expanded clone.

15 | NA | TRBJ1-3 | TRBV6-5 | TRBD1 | TGTGCCAGCACCAGGGGGACAGGCTCTGGAAACACCATATATTTT | CASTRGTGSGNTIYF
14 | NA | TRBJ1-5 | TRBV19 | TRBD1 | TGTGCCAGTAGTTTGACAGGGAGCAATCAGCCCCAGCATTTT | CASSLTGSNQPQHF
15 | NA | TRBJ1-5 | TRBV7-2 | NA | TGTGCCAGCAGCTTCCAGGGTTTGGACAATCAGCCCCAGCATTTT | CASSFQGLDNQPQHF
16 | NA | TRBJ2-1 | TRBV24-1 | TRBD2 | TGTGCCACCAGTGACCTGAGCGGGGGGCCCTACAATGAGCAGTTCTTC | CATSDLSGGPYNEQFF
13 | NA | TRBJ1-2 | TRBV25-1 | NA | TGTGCCAGCAGTGAACAGGGTCAGAGTGGCTACACCTTC | CASSEQGQSGYTF
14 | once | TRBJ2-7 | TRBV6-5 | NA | TGTGCCAGCAGTTACTCGAGCGAGTCCTACGAGCAGTACTTC | CASSYSSESYEQYF
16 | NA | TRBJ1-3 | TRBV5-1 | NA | TGCGCCAGCAGCTCATCGGGACAAAACTCTGGAAACACCATATATTTT | CASSSSGQNSGNTIYF
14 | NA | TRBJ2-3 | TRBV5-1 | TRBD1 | TGCGCCAGCAGCTCCGGGACAGGGGCAAATACGCAGTATTTT | CASSSGTGANTQYF
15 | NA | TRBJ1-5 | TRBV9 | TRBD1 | TGTGCCAGCAGCGTAGGGACAGGGAAGGGTCAGCCCCAGCATTTT | CASSVGTGKGQPQHF
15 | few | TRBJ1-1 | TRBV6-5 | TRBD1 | TGTGCCACCGAAAGGGACAGGGGGTCCTACACTGAAGCTTTCTTT | CATERDRGSYTEAFF
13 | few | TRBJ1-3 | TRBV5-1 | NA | TGCGCCAGCAGGGACTTCTCTGGAAACACCATATATTTT | CASRDFSGNTIYF
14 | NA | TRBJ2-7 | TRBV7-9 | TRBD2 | TGTGCCAGCAGCGTTAGCGGGAGTGGTAACGAGCAGTACTTC | CASSVSGSGNEQYF
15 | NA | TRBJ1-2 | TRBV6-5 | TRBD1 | TGTGCCAGCATCCCCGGGACAGGGGGCGTCTATGGCTACACCTTC | CASIPGTGGVYGYTF
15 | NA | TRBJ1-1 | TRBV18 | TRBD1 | TGTGCCAGCTCACCCCGGACAGGGGAGGGCACTGAAGCTTTCTTT | CASSPRTGEGTEAFF
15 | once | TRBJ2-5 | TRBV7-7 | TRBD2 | TGTGCTAGCAGCTCAGGGACTAGCGGAAAAGAGACCCAGTACTTC | CASSSGTSGKETQYF
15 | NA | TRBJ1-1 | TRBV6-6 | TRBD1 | TGTGCCAGCAGTTATCAGACAGGGATGAACACTGAAGCTTTCTTT | CASSYQTGMNTEAFF
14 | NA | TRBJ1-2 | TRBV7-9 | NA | TGTGCCAGCAGCTTAGCCCAGTCTAACTATGGCTACACCTTC | CASSLAQSNYGYTF
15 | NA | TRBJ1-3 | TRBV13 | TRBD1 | TGTGCCAGCAGCTCTCCAGGGGGGATTGGAAACACCATATATTTT | CASSSPGGIGNTIYF
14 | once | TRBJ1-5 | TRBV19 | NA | TGTGCCAGTACCCCAGCGGCGGCCGATCAGCCCCAGCATTTT | CASTPAAADQPQHF
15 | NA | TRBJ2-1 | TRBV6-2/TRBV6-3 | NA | TGTGCCAGCAGTTACAGGGAGGATTCCTACAATGAGCAGTTCTTC | CASSYREDSYNEQFF
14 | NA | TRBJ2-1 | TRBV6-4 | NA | TGTGCCAGCAGTGACTCGGGACATAATAAAGGGCAGTTCTTC | CASSDSGHNKGQFF
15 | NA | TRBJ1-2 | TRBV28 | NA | TGTGCCAGCAGTTCACAGGATCTGTTGGGCTATGGCTACACCTTC | CASSSQDLLGYGYTF
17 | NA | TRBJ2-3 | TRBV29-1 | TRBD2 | TGCAGCGTTGAAGGTTCCCGACTAGCGGCGAGCACAGATACGCAGTATTTT | CSVEGSRLAASTDTQYF
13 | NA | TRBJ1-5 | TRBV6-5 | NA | TGTGCCAGCAGCGTGACAGTCAATCAGCCCCAGCATTTT | CASSVTVNQPQHF
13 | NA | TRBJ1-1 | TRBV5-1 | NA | TGCGCCAGCAGCTTAAAATCGGACACTGAAGCTTTCTTT | CASSLKSDTEAFF
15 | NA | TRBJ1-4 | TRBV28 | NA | TGTGCCAGCAGCACATACAGGGTAGGTAATGAAAAACTGTTTTTT | CASSTYRVGNEKLFF
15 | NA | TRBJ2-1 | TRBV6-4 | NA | TGTGCCAGCAGTGAAAAAGGGGGCTCCTACAATGAGCAGTTCTTC | CASSEKGGSYNEQFF
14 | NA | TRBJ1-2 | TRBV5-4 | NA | TGTGCCAGCAGCTTGAGGGGGTCTGGCTATGGCTACACCTTC | CASSLRGSGYGYTF
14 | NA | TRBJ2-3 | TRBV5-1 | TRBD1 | TGCGCTAGCGCAACAGGGGGCGAGATAGATACGCAGTATTTT | CASATGGEIDTQYF
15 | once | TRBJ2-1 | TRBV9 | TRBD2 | TGTGCCAGCAGAACTAGCGGCAGCTCCTACAATGAGCAGTTCTTC | CASRTSGSSYNEQFF
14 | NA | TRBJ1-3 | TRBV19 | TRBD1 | TGTGCCAGTATTCCCGGGACAGGGGGGACCACCATATATTTT | CASIPGTGGTTIYF
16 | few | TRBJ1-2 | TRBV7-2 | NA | TGTGCCAGCAGCTTAAATCGTGGCGGAGCTAACTATGGCTACACCTTC | CASSLNRGGANYGYTF
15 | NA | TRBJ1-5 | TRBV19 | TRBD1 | TGTGCCAGTAGTAACACCGGGACAGGGGATCAGCCCCAGCATTTT | CASSNTGTGDQPQHF
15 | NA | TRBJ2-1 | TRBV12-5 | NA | TGTGCTAGTGGTCAACCAGGGTTTGAGTTGAATGAGCAGTTCTTC | CASGQPGFELNEQFF
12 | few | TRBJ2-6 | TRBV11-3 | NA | TGTGCCAGCAGGTCGGGGGCCAACGTCCTGACTTTC | CASRSGANVLTF
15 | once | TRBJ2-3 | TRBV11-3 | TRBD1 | TGTGCCAGCAGCCCTCGACAGGGGGCGGGCGATACGCAGTATTTT | CASSPRQGAGDTQYF